Sequencing of this TCR beta chain was carried out in a study of PD-L1 blockade in urothelial cancer. In the study overall: Blood analysis occurred 3 weeks (second dose) and 6 weeks after treatment start.

Points on this clone: No antigen is known for it.

The CDR3 has 14 amino acids. Unmatched junction bases numbered 5, after V lost 5 bases and J lost 3 bases. The V gene's germline CDR1 is SGHRS and CDR2 YFSETQ. The table came from immunoSEQ multiplex PCR; TCRdb's copy has only in-frame clones and leaves some out. The sample has about 43,000 clones; 83% are singletons. Time point denoted: peripheral blood 6 weeks after treatment start. Study-level findings and limits: Durable-benefit patients expanded tumor-associated blood clones more at 3 weeks.

The chain recombines TRBV5-1 with TRBJ2-7; 10 positions agree with TRBD1. The clonotype comes from a man in his fifties or sixties with urothelial cancer. This sample comprised PBMCs, obtained around atezolizumab (anti-PD-L1) treatment. The chain's CDR3 is CASRRTGGHYEQYF. The CDR3 DNA is TGCGCCAGCAGGCGGACAGGGGGACACTACGAGCAGTACTTC.